The subject of this entry is one T cell receptor beta chain. This clonotype was picked up many times. Which antigen it targets is not known. No quality values exist for individual bases; no much larger clone is one base distant. Hyperthyroidism patients were aged 18 to 65 years and newly diagnosed, with disease duration of less than 2 months. Any patient with an uncontrolled infection, another autoimmune disease, pregnancy or lactation was excluded. Diagnoses relied on clinical symptoms, serum thyroxine and TRAb, thyroid ultrasound and orbital computed tomography. For progressor patients, blood was drawn at the first diagnosis of hyperthyroidism, before any ophthalmopathy symptoms had appeared. Ficoll-Paque density gradient centrifugation was used to isolate PBMCs from approximately 10 ml of fresh peripheral blood. Progressor patients were defined as those initially diagnosed with Graves' hyperthyroidism in whom ophthalmopathy developed during follow-up. Trizol reagent was used to extract total RNA, and RNA quality was then checked on an Agilent 2100 Bioanalyzer.

This entry belongs to a study of T cells in Graves' hyperthyroidism and ophthalmopathy (dated by TCRdb to between 2019 and 2020). The study in broad terms: Peripheral blood samples were taken at initial diagnosis, before any treatment was given. To identify TCR V-J signatures that set the groups apart, the researchers used a discovery cohort of 100 patients, made up of about 44 with Graves' ophthalmopathy and some 58 with stable Graves' hyperthyroidism. Prospective prediction of ophthalmopathy was tested in an independent validation cohort consisting of about 20 hyperthyroidism patients and approximately 16 patients who later progressed to ophthalmopathy. The approximately 95 discovery patients were divided at random into training and test sets in a 7:3 ratio. In addition, the study compared T-cell repertoires in thyroid tissue and in blood from several Graves' hyperthyroidism patients. Once sampling was done, hyperthyroidism patients were given methimazole at a starting dose of 30 mg daily, whereas ophthalmopathy patients were given high-dose intravenous methylprednisolone. According to the paper, TCR Vbeta CDR3 sequencing was carried out on around 140 peripheral blood samples, which came from under 50 ophthalmopathy, approximately 72 hyperthyroidism and roughly 17 progressor patients. Here is what the overall study found, with its caveats: Blood samples also contained most of the expanded thyroid clonotypes (frequency above 0.001), which suggests that blood repertoires may reflect thyroid immune responses. In validation, the model predicted progression to ophthalmopathy a median of about 5.9 months before onset, with about 64% sensitivity and about 75% specificity. In cross-validation, a model built on a 13 V-J signature told ophthalmopathy apart from stable hyperthyroidism with approximately 90% sensitivity and roughly 81% specificity, and in testing the same model reached 80%/75%. Sample size was not statistically predetermined, and blinding of investigators to group allocation was not performed.

Amplification of TCR beta CDR3 regions was carried out from RNA transcripts. The first round of RT-PCR for the TCR CDR3 was performed with the HTBI primer set and the Qiagen OneStep RT-PCR kit. Libraries were constructed in a second round of multiplex PCR, after which size selection and purification were performed. Libraries were sequenced paired-end with 100 bp reads on an Illumina HiSeq2000. In the original analysis: SOAPnuke was used to process the raw data, removing reads that contained adapters or uncalled bases, had a mean Phred below 15, or lacked an exact match to the constant primer or identifier. COPE v1.2.5 was used to merge high-quality paired reads, and clonotypes were defined as unique nucleotide sequences. MiTCR v1.1 was used to align the clonotypes against IMGT TRBV, TRBD and TRBJ reference segments. The analysis was restricted to V-J combinations with a frequency above 0.0001, which together covered 99.2% of the repertoires. The TCS score was defined as the ratio of F50 (clonal expansion) to E x V (chaos), calculated using BLOSUM62-based TCRdist between CDR3 peptides within each V-J. Welch's t-statistics and random forest reduced around 550 V-J features to under 15, which were used in a naive Bayes classifier (R e1071). TCRdb reprocessing: public reads trimmed at Q25 with fastp, clones called with MiXCR, in-frame beta chains kept. Every entry covers one CDR3 protein and lists the most common genes and DNA from its rows. These V and J calls originate from TCRdb's pipeline instead of the authors' own analysis. The table for this sample lists a few hundred thousand distinct CDR3 sequences; roughly 15% of them were counted only once. The top ten constitute about 33% of the sample.

From a lookup of the germline V gene, CDR1 and CDR2 are MNHNS and SASEGT. Clipping removes 3 bases from V and 7 bases from J, with 13 as the unmatched junction base count. Inclusive of the bounding cysteine and phenylalanine, the CDR3 is 16 residues long. Kept here is only the CDR3 DNA, which spans 48 bases and is read in frame from base 1. The source is a woman aged 45-65 years with Graves' hyperthyroidism that later progressed to Graves' ophthalmopathy. The sequencing sample was made of blood. This chain is built from TRBV6-1 and TRBJ1-2; 8 junctional bases match TRBD1. The bases are TGTGCCAGCAGTGATCCCCGGACAGGGAGTGAGGGTGGCTACACCTTC. Translated, it reads CASSDPRTGSEGGYTF.